One and the same sample provided the 25 T cell receptor beta chains below, sequenced in a study of naive and memory T cell subsets. Both TRBC1 and TRBC2 were covered by a beta constant-region primer of two equimolar oligonucleotides. The ligated cDNA underwent four PCR rounds using SP2 and nested alpha and beta constant-region primers. In TCRdb, the UMI-ligation and nested PCR reads were re-called with MiXCR into one record per CDR3 protein. The table records tens of thousands of distinct CDR3 sequences, about 10% of them present only once. The sequenced sample consisted of naive CD8+ T cells from blood. The source is a human donor in good health.

This clonotype was counted a few times. The chain joins TRBV30 to TRBJ2-6, with 8 bases identical to TRBD1. The germline V gene has CDR1 GTSNPN and CDR2 SVGIG (reference sequence). This CDR3 spans 17 amino acids. V lost 5 bases, J lost 2 bases, and 11 bases stayed unmatched. DNA of the CDR3: TGTGCCTGGGGACCACTCACAGGGGGAGCTGGGGCCAACGTCCTGACTTTC. As protein: CAWGPLTGGAGANVLTF.

About this clonotype itself: This may come from a read error, since a much larger clone is one base off. This chain connects TRBV20-1 to TRBJ2-7; 7 positions match TRBD2. Trimming took 3 bases from V and 5 from J; bases not matched to a gene: 19. Per the germline V gene, CDR1 is DFQATT and CDR2 is SNEGSKA (reference sequence). This CDR3 spans 17 amino acids. This CDR3 is CSARGGTETSSFDEQYF. The CDR3 DNA reads as TGCAGTGCTAGGGGTGGAACGGAGACTAGCAGTTTTGACGAGCAGTACTTC.

This clonotype was observed a handful of times. The genes are TRBV28 and TRBJ1-2, with D tentatively TRBD1 (5 bases). The CDR3 runs 12 residues. CDR1 is MDHEN, CDR2 SYDVKM, per germline. Trimming took 5 bases from V and 7 from J, leaving 11 bases between them. The CDR3 coding sequence is TGTGCCAGCAGTGTGGGACTCTCTGGCTACACCTTC. Its protein product is CASSVGLSGYTF.

This clonotype showed up just a few times. The rearrangement uses TRBV20-1 and TRBJ2-7; a weak D match, TRBD1 (6 bases). V was shortened by 6 bases and J by 2 bases, with 17 bases between the two germline ends. Germline V lookup: CDR1 DFQATT, CDR2 SNEGSKA (reference sequence). CDR3 length: 14 amino acids. The DNA of the CDR3 is TGCAGTGCCACCCGGGCGGACAGCCCCTACGAGCAGTACTTC. This gives the protein CSATRADSPYEQYF.

The chain joins TRBV18 to TRBJ2-1; 7 nucleotides agree with TRBD2. This CDR3 is 18 amino acids long. J gave up 7 bases and V 0 bases, and 15 bases lay outside the gene matches. Germline V gene sequence: CDR1 KGHSH, CDR2 LQKENI. The CDR3 DNA sequence: TGTGCCAGCTCACCACCCCCCCTGCCAGGGAGGGATTGGAATGAGCAGTTCTTC. Its translation: CASSPPPLPGRDWNEQFF.

The rearrangement uses TRBV7-9 and TRBJ2-1; 9 positions match TRBD2. Per germline, CDR1 SEHNR and CDR2 FQNEAQ (reference sequence). The CDR3 contains 19 residues. Losses at the gene ends were 6 bases for V and 5 bases for J; bases not matched to a gene: 20. CDR3 in amino acids: CASRHPVAGESRSNNEQFF. CDR3 DNA sequence: TGTGCCAGCAGGCACCCAGTAGCGGGAGAAAGTAGGTCCAACAATGAGCAGTTCTTC. The full variable domain, its missing parts supplied by reference TRBV7-9 and TRBJ2-1, is DTGVSQNPRHKITKRGQNVTFRCDPISEHNRLYWYRQTLGQGPEFLTYFQNEAQLEKSRLLSDRFSAERPKGSFSTLEIQRTEQGDSAMYLCASRHPVAGESRSNNEQFFGPGTRLTVL.

In its sample, this clonotype was seen many times. The gene calls are TRBV9 and TRBJ1-2; the D gene is possibly TRBD1 (6 bases). The CDR3 is 10 residues long. V was trimmed by 4 bases and J by 13 bases, leaving 11 bases between them. Germline V lookup: CDR1 SGDLS, CDR2 YYNGEE. The CDR3 sequence: CASSSWGLTF. Written as DNA, the CDR3 is TGTGCCAGCAGCTCGTGGGGGCTCACCTTC.

V and J are TRBV20-1 and TRBJ1-2; 7 positions agree with TRBD1. The germline V gene has CDR1 DFQATT and CDR2 SNEGSKA (reference sequence). The CDR3 loop spans 18 amino acids. The V and J ends lost 2 bases and 0 bases, in that order; junction bases with no gene match: 15. CDR3 sequence (DNA): TGCAGTGCTAGACAAGGGGAACAGGGGCTCCAGTCTAACTATGGCTACACCTTC. Its protein product is CSARQGEQGLQSNYGYTF.

This clonotype was recorded many times. The chain combines TRBV5-4 with TRBJ2-1; 7 bases match TRBD2. The CDR3 runs 13 residues. The V gene's germline CDR1 is SGHNT and CDR2 YYREEE (reference sequence). The junction had 7 bases not matched to a gene; V was cut back by 3 bases and J by 10 bases. CDR3 residues: CASSSAGREEQFF. For the CDR3, the DNA is TGTGCCAGCAGCTCGGCGGGGCGGGAGGAGCAGTTCTTC.

J is TRBJ2-5 and V is TRBV29-1; possible D gene TRBD2, 5 bases. The CDR3 is 15 amino acids. Trimming cost V 3 bases and J 1 base, with 15 bases left between them. Germline-derived CDR1 and CDR2 are SQVTM and ANQGSEA. The CDR3 region is CSVDGGEQIQETQYF. CDR3 nucleotides: TGCAGCGTTGACGGAGGTGAGCAGATCCAAGAGACCCAGTACTTC.

This clonotype was seen just once. A much larger clone sits a single nucleotide away, making a read error possible. The chain recombines TRBV27 with TRBJ1-2; D perhaps matches TRBD1 (6 bases). Trimming cost V 5 bases and J 3 bases, with 16 bases left between them. The germline V gene has CDR1 MNHEY and CDR2 SMNVEV (reference sequence). The CDR3 covers 15 residues. Written as DNA, the CDR3 is TGTGCCAGCAGTATCCGGACAGATTTGGACTATGGCTACACCTTC. It is translated as CASSIRTDLDYGYTF.

Comments on this clonotype: A read error may produce the germline difference seen at one junction end. The rearrangement uses TRBV27 and TRBJ2-7; 8 bases align to TRBD1. The CDR3 sequence is 13 residues long. Germline CDR1 is MNHEY and CDR2 is SMNVEV (reference sequence). CDR3 residues: CASSKGTGYEQCF. The CDR3 region has the DNA TGTGCCAGCAGTAAAGGGACAGGCTACGAGCAGTGCTTC.

This clonotype was recorded at least ten times. The chain has TRBV28 and TRBJ1-2; D unresolved. Trimming took off 2 bases at V and 8 bases at J, with 15 bases between the two ends. CDR3 length equals 14 residues. Germline V gene lookup returns CDR1 MDHEN and CDR2 SYDVKM. The DNA of the CDR3 is TGTGCCAGCAGTTTAGGCGTAGCGGGGAACGGCTACACCTTC. Translating it yields CASSLGVAGNGYTF.

The chain uses TRBV14 and TRBJ2-7; D possibly corresponds to TRBD1 (5 bases). In germline, CDR1 is SGHDN, CDR2 FVKESK. Trimming took off 6 bases at V and 3 bases at J, with 9 bases between the two ends. The CDR3 has 12 amino acids. This chain's CDR3 is CASSDDSYEQYF. The CDR3 DNA reads as TGTGCCAGCAGTGATGACAGCTACGAGCAGTACTTC.

This clonotype was seen more than once but under ten times. V is TRBV10-3 and J is TRBJ1-5; D not resolved. Trimming left V 3 bases short and J 4 bases short, with 10 bases between. The germline CDR1 and CDR2 sequences are ENHRY and SYGVKD. CDR3 size: 14 residues. The CDR3 region has the DNA TGTGCCATCAGTGAAGGTCAGTCAAATCAGCCCCAGCATTTT. Amino acids: CAISEGQSNQPQHF.

The J gene is TRBJ2-5, the V gene TRBV30; TRBD1 is a possible D gene (5 bases). Germline lookup yields CDR1 GTSNPN and CDR2 SVGIG (reference sequence). V gave up 4 bases and J gave up 2 bases, with 14 bases separating them. The CDR3 runs to 14 residues. The CDR3 spells CAWTEGAGQETQYF. The CDR3 DNA follows: TGTGCCTGGACTGAAGGGGCAGGACAAGAGACCCAGTACTTC.

Only a few counts were recorded for this clonotype. CDR3 sequence (DNA): TGTGCCAGCAGCTTACCCCCGGACAGGGGGCTTTACGAGCAGTACTTC. It specifies CASSLPPDRGLYEQYF. The V call is TRBV7-9, the J call TRBJ2-7; 11 bases map to TRBD1. The CDR3 totals 16 residues. Germline V gene data show CDR1 as SEHNR and CDR2 as FQNEAQ (reference sequence). The ends lost 2 bases at V and 4 bases at J; junction bases unmatched: 7.

This clonotype has ten or more counts. V usage is TRBV5-5 and J usage is TRBJ2-4; 9 positions agree with TRBD1. Unmatched junction bases numbered 6, after V lost 0 bases and J lost 2 bases. The length of the CDR3 is 17 residues. Per germline, CDR1 SGHKS and CDR2 YYEKEE (reference sequence). CDR3 in amino acids: CASSLGSTGGSKNIQYF. The CDR3 bases are TGTGCCAGCAGCTTGGGTTCGACAGGGGGATCCAAAAACATTCAGTACTTC. The full variable domain, completed using reference TRBV5-5 and TRBJ2-4, is DAGVTQSPTHLIKTRGQQVTLRCSPISGHKSVSWYQQVLGQGPQFIFQYYEKEERGRGNFPDRFSARQFPNYSSELNVNALLLGDSALYLCASSLGSTGGSKNIQYFGAGTRLSVL.

This clonotype occurred many times. This rearrangement joins TRBV27 to TRBJ2-5; no firm D call. The CDR3 loop spans 13 amino acids. The germline gives CDR1 MNHEY, CDR2 SMNVEV (reference sequence). V was shortened by 6 bases and J by 1 base, with 9 bases between the two germline ends. The CDR3, as DNA: TGTGCCAGCAGAGCTACGATCCAAGAGACCCAGTACTTC. Residues: CASRATIQETQYF.

This clonotype was counted only a few times. V and J are TRBV5-6 and TRBJ2-5, with TRBD1 identical over 7 bases. The CDR3 runs to 15 residues. J gave up 4 bases and V 6 bases, and 12 bases lay outside the gene matches. CDR1 and CDR2 (germline): SGHDT, YYEEEE. The CDR3 DNA reads TGTGCCAGCACCCTGGGACAGTTTGACGGAGAGACCCAGTACTTC. It encodes CASTLGQFDGETQYF.

Ten or more counts support this clonotype. V is TRBV6-5 and J is TRBJ2-1; perhaps TRBD1 as D (7 bases). This CDR3 spans 11 amino acids. V gave up 9 bases and J gave up 10 bases, with 13 bases separating them. Germline-derived CDR1 and CDR2 are MNHEY and SVGAGI. For the CDR3, the DNA is TGTGCCAGTAGCAGGGGGAGGGAGCAGTTCTTC. Encoded protein: CASSRGREQFF.

There are a few counts of this clonotype. V gene TRBV29-1 combines with J gene TRBJ2-7; 7 bases match TRBD1. With 0 bases clipped from V and 4 bases from J, the junction kept 3 bases outside the gene matches. CDR3 size: 13 residues. Germline V gives CDR1 SQVTM, CDR2 ANQGSEA. This CDR3 reads CSVEDRGRYEQYF. The CDR3 DNA reads TGCAGCGTTGAAGACAGGGGGAGATACGAGCAGTACTTC.

This clonotype was recorded at least ten times. The CDR3 bases are TGTGCCAGCAGCGGCACGACAGGACCAGCCCAGCATTTT. Translated, it gives CASSGTTGPAQHF. The J gene is TRBJ1-5, the V gene TRBV5-5, with D possibly being TRBD1 (6 bases). The CDR3 has 13 amino acids. V lost 4 bases to trimming and J lost 11 bases, with 16 bases between them. Germline assignment: CDR1 SGHKS and CDR2 YYEKEE (reference sequence).

This clonotype showed up many times. The chain combines TRBV30 with TRBJ2-3, with 9 bases matching TRBD2. The CDR3 consists of 16 residues. Germline CDR1 GTSNPN, CDR2 SVGIG (reference sequence). The V segment lost 0 bases and the J segment 4 bases; nucleotides outside the gene matches: 8. CDR3 residues: CAWSVLASGNPDTQYF. For the CDR3, the DNA is TGTGCCTGGAGTGTATTGGCTAGCGGGAACCCAGATACGCAGTATTTT.

This chain uses TRBV29-1 with TRBJ2-1, with D perhaps TRBD1 (5 bases). The CDR3 spans 10 residues. V lost 6 bases, J lost 6 bases, and 6 bases lay in between. The germline gives CDR1 SQVTM, CDR2 ANQGSEA. The CDR3 nucleotides are TGCAGCGTCCAGGGCAATGAGCAGTTCTTC. This translates into CSVQGNEQFF.